This T cell receptor beta chain derives from a study of yellow fever vaccine responses in identical twins. A note on this clonotype: Antigen specificity is unknown.

Each CDR3 protein is one row after TCRdb ran MiXCR on the RT-PCR reads. The sample carries several thousand distinct CDR3 sequences, over 75% recorded once. Findings and caveats of the study: In identical twins, vaccine T cell responses appeared partly shared and partly individual.

CDR1 and CDR2 from the germline V gene are SEHNR and FQNEAQ (reference sequence). The germline V and J ends were trimmed by 3 bases and 6 bases, with 4 bases remaining between them. The CDR3 is 11 amino acids. The chain combines TRBV7-9 with TRBJ2-3; D remains ambiguous. The material sequenced was T cells from blood (PBMCs), unsorted or a sorted subset (not recorded which), taken before or after yellow fever vaccination (not recorded which). This TCR derives from a woman in her late teens or twenties who received the yellow fever vaccine. This chain's CDR3 is CASSLTDTQYF. The CDR3 DNA reads as TGTGCCAGCAGCTTGACTGATACGCAGTATTTT.